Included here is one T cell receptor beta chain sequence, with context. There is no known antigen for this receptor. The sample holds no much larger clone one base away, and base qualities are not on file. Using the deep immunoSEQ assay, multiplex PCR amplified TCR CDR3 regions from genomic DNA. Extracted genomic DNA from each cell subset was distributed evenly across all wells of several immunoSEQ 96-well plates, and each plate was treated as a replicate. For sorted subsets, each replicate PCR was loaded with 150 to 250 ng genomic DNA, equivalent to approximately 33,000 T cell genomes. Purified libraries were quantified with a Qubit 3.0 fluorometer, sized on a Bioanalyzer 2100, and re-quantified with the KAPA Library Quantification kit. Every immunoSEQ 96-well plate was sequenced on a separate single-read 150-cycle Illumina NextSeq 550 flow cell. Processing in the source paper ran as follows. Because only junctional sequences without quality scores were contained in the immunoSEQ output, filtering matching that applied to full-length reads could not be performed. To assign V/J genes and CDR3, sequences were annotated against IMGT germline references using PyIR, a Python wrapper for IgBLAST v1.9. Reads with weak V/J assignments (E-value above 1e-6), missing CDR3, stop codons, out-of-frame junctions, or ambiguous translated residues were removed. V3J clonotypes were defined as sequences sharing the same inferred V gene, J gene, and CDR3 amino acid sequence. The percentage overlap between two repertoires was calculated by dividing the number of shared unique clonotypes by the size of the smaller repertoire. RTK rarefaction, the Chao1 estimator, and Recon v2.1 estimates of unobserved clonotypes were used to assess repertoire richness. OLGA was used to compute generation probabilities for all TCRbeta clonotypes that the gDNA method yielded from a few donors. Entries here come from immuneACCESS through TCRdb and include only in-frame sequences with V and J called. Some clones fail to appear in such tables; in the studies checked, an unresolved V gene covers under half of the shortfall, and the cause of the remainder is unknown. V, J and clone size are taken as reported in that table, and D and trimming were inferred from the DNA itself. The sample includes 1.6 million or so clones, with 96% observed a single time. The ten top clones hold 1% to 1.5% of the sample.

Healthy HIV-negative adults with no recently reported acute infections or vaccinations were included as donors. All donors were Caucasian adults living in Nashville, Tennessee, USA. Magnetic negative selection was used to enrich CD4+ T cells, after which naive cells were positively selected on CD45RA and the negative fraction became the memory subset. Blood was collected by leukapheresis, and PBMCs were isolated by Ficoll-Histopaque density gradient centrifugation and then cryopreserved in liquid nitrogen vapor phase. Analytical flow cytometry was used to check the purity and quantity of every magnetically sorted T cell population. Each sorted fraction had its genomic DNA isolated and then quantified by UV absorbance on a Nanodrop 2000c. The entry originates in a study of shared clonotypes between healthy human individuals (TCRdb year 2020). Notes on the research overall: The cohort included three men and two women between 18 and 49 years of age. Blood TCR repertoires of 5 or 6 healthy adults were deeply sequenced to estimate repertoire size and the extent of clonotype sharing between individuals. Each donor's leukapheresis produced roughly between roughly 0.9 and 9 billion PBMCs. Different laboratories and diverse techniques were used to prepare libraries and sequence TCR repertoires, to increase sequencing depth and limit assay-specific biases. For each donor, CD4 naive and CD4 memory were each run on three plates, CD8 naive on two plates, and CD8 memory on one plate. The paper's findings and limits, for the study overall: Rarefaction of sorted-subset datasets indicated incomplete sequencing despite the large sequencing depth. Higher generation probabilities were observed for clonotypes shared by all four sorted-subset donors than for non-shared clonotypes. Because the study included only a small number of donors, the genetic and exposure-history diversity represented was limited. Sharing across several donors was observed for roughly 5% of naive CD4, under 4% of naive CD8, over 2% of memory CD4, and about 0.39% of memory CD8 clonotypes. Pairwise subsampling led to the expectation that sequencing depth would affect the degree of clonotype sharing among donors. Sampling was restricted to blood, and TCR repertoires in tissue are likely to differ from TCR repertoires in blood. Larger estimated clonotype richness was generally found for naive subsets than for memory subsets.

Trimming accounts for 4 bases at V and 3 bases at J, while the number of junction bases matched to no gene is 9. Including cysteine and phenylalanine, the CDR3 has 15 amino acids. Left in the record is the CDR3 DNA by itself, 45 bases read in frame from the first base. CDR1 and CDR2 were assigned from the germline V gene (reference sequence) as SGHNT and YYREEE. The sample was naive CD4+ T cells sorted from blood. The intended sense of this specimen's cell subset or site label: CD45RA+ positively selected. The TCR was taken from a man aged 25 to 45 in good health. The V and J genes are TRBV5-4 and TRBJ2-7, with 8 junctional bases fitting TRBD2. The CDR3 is CASSVGTRRGYEQYF. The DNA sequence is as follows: TGTGCCAGCAGCGTGGGGACTAGAAGAGGCTACGAGCAGTACTTC.